This T cell receptor beta chain was captured by sequencing in a study of CD8+CD57+ T cells in acquired aplastic anemia. Study-level findings and limits: Between patients and controls, 25 to 35 CD8+ CDR3 sequences were found in common.

According to the study, genomic DNA was the template for TCR beta VDJ and CDR3 profiling. MiXCR, run by TCRdb on the reads, gives a single entry per CDR3 protein. The sample shows approximately 180,000 distinct CDR3 sequences, 48% of them seen only once. Patients sequenced had flow cytometry evidence of CD8+CD57+ cell expansion. Germline loops: CDR1 MNHEY, CDR2 SMNVEV (reference sequence). V shed 9 bases, J shed 0 bases, and the junction held 5 bases outside the gene matches. The CDR3 extends over 15 amino acids. As to this clonotype: Its antigen is not identified.

The receptor was isolated from a human donor with aplastic anemia. The chain recombines TRBV27 with TRBJ1-6; 7 nucleotides line up with TRBD1. The source material was sorted CD4+, CD8+, or CD8+CD57+ T cells (not recorded which) from PBMCs. CDR3 in amino acids: CARKGQSSYNSPLHF. Written as DNA, the CDR3 is TGTGCCAGGAAGGGACAGAGCTCCTATAATTCACCCCTCCACTTT.